What follows are 12 T cell receptor beta chains derived from one specimen sequenced in a study of neoadjuvant anti-PD-1 for oral cavity cancer. Indicated time point: after neoadjuvant nivolumab, at surgical resection. The table came from immunoSEQ multiplex PCR; TCRdb's copy has only in-frame clones and leaves some out. The repertoire holds 14,000 to 15,000 clones, approximately 40% seen once, with around 43% in the top ten. Source: tumor tissue, taken after nivolumab (anti-PD-1) treatment. These receptors were obtained from a person aged 40 to 85 with oral cavity squamous cell carcinoma.

This chain connects TRBV11-3 to TRBJ2-1; possible D gene TRBD2, 5 bases. Per germline, CDR1 SGHNT and CDR2 YENEEA. Trimming pared 1 base from V and 9 bases from J, leaving 7 bases between. CDR3 length equals 12 residues. This CDR3 reads CASSLAGGEQFF. CDR3 DNA: TGTGCCAGCAGCTTAGCAGGAGGTGAGCAGTTCTTC.

The rearrangement joins TRBV20-1 to TRBJ2-2; D gene uncertain. Germline CDR1 and CDR2: DFQATT and SNEGSKA (reference sequence). The V and J ends lost 3 bases and 8 bases respectively, with 7 bases between them. CDR3 length: 11 residues. The CDR3 sequence: CSASWLGELFF. CDR3 sequence (DNA): TGCAGTGCTAGCTGGTTGGGGGAGCTGTTTTTT.

The CDR3 spells CASSYSQGAKNIQYF. DNA for the CDR3: TGTGCCAGCAGTTACTCTCAGGGAGCCAAAAACATTCAGTACTTC. This chain links TRBV6-6 with TRBJ2-4, with D perhaps TRBD1 (5 bases). Germline V gives CDR1 MNHNY, CDR2 SVGAGI (reference sequence). This CDR3 is 15 amino acids long. V dropped 0 bases and J dropped 0 bases, with 6 bases sitting between them.

This clone came up once. In DNA, the CDR3 is TGTGCCAGCAGTGAACAGGGACACTATGGCTACACCTTC. Translating gives CASSEQGHYGYTF. The gene calls are TRBV25-1 and TRBJ1-2; D might be TRBD1 (5 bases). The germline gives CDR1 MGHDK, CDR2 SYGVNS. This CDR3 has 13 amino acids. V was shortened by 2 bases and J by 3 bases, with 7 bases between the two germline ends.

The rearrangement uses TRBV19 and TRBJ2-7; 8 bases are shared with TRBD1. Trimming removed 6 bases from V and 3 bases from J; junction bases left unmatched: 4. Germline CDR1 LNHDA, CDR2 SQIVND (reference sequence). The CDR3 runs to 13 residues. CDR3: CASSGQGFYEQYF. The CDR3 DNA follows: TGTGCCAGTAGCGGACAGGGCTTCTACGAGCAGTACTTC.

In its sample, this clone was seen a few times. This chain uses TRBV4-1 with TRBJ1-4; TRBD1 aligns across 8 bases. With V trimmed by 5 bases and J by 8 bases, 10 bases remained unmatched. In germline, CDR1 is MGHRA, CDR2 YSYEKL. The CDR3 extends over 15 amino acids. The CDR3 spells CASSDTQGVREKLFF. The CDR3 DNA reads as TGCGCCAGCAGCGACACACAGGGGGTACGAGAAAAACTGTTTTTT.

V and J are TRBV7-6 and TRBJ2-7, with D uncertain. The CDR3 spans 14 residues. Trimming left V 5 bases short and J 2 bases short, with 13 bases between. The germline CDR1 and CDR2 sequences are SGHVS and FNYEAQ. Here the CDR3 DNA reads TGTGCCAGCAGCCGGACGGCGAGTACCTACGAGCAGTACTTC. Its protein is CASSRTASTYEQYF.

This clone showed up just once. This chain links TRBV9 with TRBJ1-1; a possible D gene is TRBD1 (5 bases). This CDR3 spans 13 amino acids. Germline V gives CDR1 SGDLS, CDR2 YYNGEE. V was trimmed by 0 bases and J by 8 bases, leaving 11 bases between them. This chain's CDR3 is CASSVATRGEAFF. CDR3 nucleotides: TGTGCCAGCAGCGTAGCTACGAGGGGAGAAGCTTTCTTT. The complete variable domain, with remaining parts taken from reference TRBV9 and TRBJ1-1, reads DSGVTQTPKHLITATGQRVTLRCSPRSGDLSVYWYQQSLDQGLQFLIQYYNGEERAKGNILERFSAQQFPDLHSELNLSSLELGDSALYFCASSVATRGEAFFGQGTRLTVV.

In its sample, this clone was seen a few times. The genes are TRBV11-2 and TRBJ2-1; D uncertain. Trimming removed 5 bases from V and 6 bases from J, with 11 bases in between. The CDR3 is 13 amino acids. The germline V gene has CDR1 SGHAT and CDR2 FQNNGV. The CDR3 bases are TGTGCCAGCAGCCCGTCTTTCTTCAATGAGCAGTTCTTC. Translated, it gives CASSPSFFNEQFF. The variable domain in full, completed from reference TRBV11-2 and TRBJ2-1, reads EAGVAQSPRYKIIEKRQSVAFWCNPISGHATLYWYQQILGQGPKLLIQFQNNGVVDDSQLPKDRFSAERLKGVDSTLKIQPAKLEDSAVYLCASSPSFFNEQFFGPGTRLTVL.

The chain employs TRBV5-1 and TRBJ1-1, with 7 bases matching TRBD1. Germline V lookup: CDR1 SGHRS, CDR2 YFSETQ. V lost 4 bases, J lost 4 bases, and 7 bases stayed unmatched. The CDR3 length is 14 residues. As DNA, the CDR3 is TGCGCCAGCAGCGCTCAGGGGGGAGGCACTGAAGCTTTCTTT. It codes for CASSAQGGGTEAFF. The full variable domain, in which reference TRBV5-1 and TRBJ1-1 provide the parts outside the CDR3, is KAGVTQTPRYLIKTRGQQVTLSCSPISGHRSVSWYQQTPGQGLQFLFEYFSETQRNKGNFPGRFSGRQFSNSRSEMNVSTLELGDSALYLCASSAQGGGTEAFFGQGTRLTVV.

This sequence joins TRBV10-3 and TRBJ2-7; D uncertain. Germline assignment: CDR1 ENHRY and CDR2 SYGVKD. V lost 4 bases and J 4 bases, leaving 17 bases between the germline ends. CDR3 length: 15 residues. The chain's CDR3 is CAISGSKIGNYEQYF. The CDR3 coding sequence is TGTGCCATCAGTGGATCGAAAATAGGGAATTACGAGCAGTACTTC.

The V call is TRBV5-1, the J call TRBJ2-2, with a weak D call TRBD1 (6 bases). The V end was cut by 7 bases, the J end by 2 bases, with 9 bases between. From germline, CDR1 is SGHRS and CDR2 YFSETQ. The CDR3 totals 13 residues. DNA for the CDR3: TGCGCCAGCCAGACAGGAAACACCGGGGAGCTGTTTTTT. It yields the protein CASQTGNTGELFF.